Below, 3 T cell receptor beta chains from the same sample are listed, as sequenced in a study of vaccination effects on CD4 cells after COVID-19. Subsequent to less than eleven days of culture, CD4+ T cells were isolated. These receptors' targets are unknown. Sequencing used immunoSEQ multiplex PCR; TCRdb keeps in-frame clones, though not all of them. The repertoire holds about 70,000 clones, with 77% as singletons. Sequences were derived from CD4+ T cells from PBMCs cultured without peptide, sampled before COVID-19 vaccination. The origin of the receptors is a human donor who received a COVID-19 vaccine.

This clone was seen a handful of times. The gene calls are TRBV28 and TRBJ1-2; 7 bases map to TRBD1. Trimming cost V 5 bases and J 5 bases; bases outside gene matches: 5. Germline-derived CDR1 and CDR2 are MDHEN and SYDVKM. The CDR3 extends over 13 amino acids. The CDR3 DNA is TGTGCCAGCAGTCCAAAGACAGGGTATGGCTACACCTTC. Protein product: CASSPKTGYGYTF.

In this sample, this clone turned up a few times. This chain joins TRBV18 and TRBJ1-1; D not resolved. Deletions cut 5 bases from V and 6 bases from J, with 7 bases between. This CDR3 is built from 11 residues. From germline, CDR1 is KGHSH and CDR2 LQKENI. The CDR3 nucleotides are TGTGCCAGCTCATTGAATGCTGAAGCTTTCTTT. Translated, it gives CASSLNAEAFF.

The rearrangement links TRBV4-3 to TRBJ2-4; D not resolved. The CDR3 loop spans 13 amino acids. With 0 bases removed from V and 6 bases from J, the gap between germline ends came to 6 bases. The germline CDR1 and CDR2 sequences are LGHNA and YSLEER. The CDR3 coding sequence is TGCGCCAGCAGCCAAGATTCCAGAAACATTCAGTACTTC. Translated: CASSQDSRNIQYF.